The 32 T cell receptor beta chains in this list originate from one sample, sequenced in a study of molecular identifiers for immune sequencing clone quantification. TCRdb passed the PCR reads through MiXCR, listing each CDR3 protein once. The sample holds fewer than 45,000 distinct CDR3 sequences, 24% seen once. Sequenced sample: naive CD8+ T cells from blood, with Jurkat cell RNA spiked in. This sample's subset: FACS-sorted CD8+CD4-CCR7+CD45RA+ naive T cells. These TCRs come from a human donor in good health. Some libraries in this study had Jurkat cell RNA spiked in.

There are many counts of this clonotype. This rearrangement joins TRBV2 to TRBJ2-3, with D tentatively TRBD1 (6 bases). Trimming removed 7 bases from V and 5 bases from J, with 16 bases in between. The CDR3 loop spans 14 amino acids. In germline, CDR1 is SNHLY, CDR2 FYNNEI. The CDR3 DNA is TGTGCCAGCATAGTGAGGGGGAGAGGAGATACGCAGTATTTT. Protein sequence: CASIVRGRGDTQYF.

Many counts were recorded for this clonotype. The V and J genes are TRBV6-5 and TRBJ1-1, with D unresolved. The CDR3 runs to 13 residues. The ends were cut back, 2 bases at V and 1 base at J, with 5 bases in the middle. Germline V CDR1 and CDR2: MNHEY, SVGAGI. Here the CDR3 DNA reads TGTGCCAGCAGTTACGGTCCGAACACTGAAGCTTTCTTT. This translates into CASSYGPNTEAFF.

By sample share, this clonotype is medium-sized. The rearrangement joins TRBV4-3 to TRBJ2-7, with TRBD1 matching over 9 bases. Germline CDR1 is LGHNA and CDR2 is YSLEER. Unmatched junction bases numbered 4, after V lost 4 bases and J lost 3 bases. The CDR3 runs to 14 residues. The CDR3 DNA is TGCGCCAGCAGCCCCGGGACAGGGAGCTACGAGCAGTACTTC. This codes for CASSPGTGSYEQYF.

This clonotype was detected ten times or more. CDR3 nucleotides: TGTGCCAGCAGGGGACTAGCGGAATACGAGCAGTACTTC. Its translation: CASRGLAEYEQYF. V usage is TRBV2 and J usage is TRBJ2-7, with 11 bases that match TRBD2. V lost 6 bases, J lost 4 bases, and 2 bases stayed unmatched. This CDR3 comprises 13 residues. Germline CDR1 is SNHLY and CDR2 is FYNNEI.

In this sample, this clonotype turned up many times. The CDR3 DNA sequence: TGCAGTGCTAGAGGTAGGGCGTCCTACGAGCAGTACTTC. The encoded protein is CSARGRASYEQYF. The genes are TRBV20-1 and TRBJ2-7; D not certain. CDR3 length equals 13 residues. CDR1 is DFQATT and CDR2 is SNEGSKA in the germline V gene (reference sequence). Between the trimmed V and J ends, which lost 1 base and 1 base, there was a span of 8 bases.

This clonotype is judged medium-sized. The V call is TRBV29-1, the J call TRBJ2-3; D unresolved. Trimming pared 4 bases from V and 0 bases from J, leaving 8 bases between. The CDR3 has 13 residues. CDR1 is SQVTM, CDR2 ANQGSEA, per germline. In DNA, the CDR3 is TGCAGCGTTGTTGACGGAAGCACAGATACGCAGTATTTT. It encodes CSVVDGSTDTQYF.

Comment on this clonotype: A clone one base away is much larger, so this may be a read error. V gene TRBV5-3 combines with J gene TRBJ2-2, with TRBD2 as a possible D gene (5 bases). TRBV5-3 is recorded as an ORF, its role being uncertain. This CDR3 comprises 12 residues. The CDR3 DNA reads TGTGTCAGCAGCGGCTCCCCCGGGGAGCTGTTTTTT. Its protein is CVSSGSPGELFF.

For this clonotype: A much larger clone differs from this one at a single base, so this may be a read error. The gene calls are TRBV27 and TRBJ1-1, with a tentative D call TRBD1 (5 bases). V lost 9 bases, J lost 1 base, and 15 bases lay in between. CDR1 and CDR2 (germline): MNHEY, SMNVEV (reference sequence). The CDR3 contains 14 residues. CDR3 region: CASLTVAKNTEAFF. CDR3 coding DNA: TGTGCCAGTCTGACAGTGGCCAAGAACACTGAAGCTTTCTTT.

Notes on this clonotype: A single base separates this from a much larger clone, so it may be a read error. V and J are TRBV20-1 and TRBJ2-3, with unresolved D. Deletions cut 5 bases from V and 3 bases from J, with 6 bases between. Germline V CDR1 and CDR2: DFQATT, SNEGSKA (reference sequence). This CDR3 comprises 11 residues. The CDR3 bases are TGCAGTGCTGGAAGAACAGATACGCAGTATTTT. Translation: CSAGRTDTQYF.

The rearrangement links TRBV29-1 to TRBJ2-2; D ambiguous. The CDR3 spans 12 residues. Germline V gene data show CDR1 as SQVTM and CDR2 as ANQGSEA. The DNA for the CDR3 is TGCACCCTTCGATCGAACACCGGGGAGCTGTTTTTT. This sequence encodes CTLRSNTGELFF.

As concerns this clonotype: A much bigger clone sits one base away, suggesting this may be a read error. The CDR3 nucleotides read TGTGCCAGCAGCCAAGTTTCAGGCACGTGGGGGGAAGACACAGATACGCGGTATTTT. Protein sequence: CASSQVSGTWGEDTDTRYF. The chain is built from TRBV14 and TRBJ2-3; D is possibly TRBD2 (6 bases). CDR1 and CDR2 (germline): SGHDN, FVKESK. CDR3 length: 19 residues.

This clonotype was picked up many times. This chain uses TRBV6-1 with TRBJ2-7, with 12 bases fitting TRBD2. This CDR3 comprises 14 residues. The V segment lost 4 bases and the J segment 4 bases; nucleotides outside the gene matches: 2. Germline values: CDR1 MNHNS, CDR2 SASEGT. CDR3 region: CASSAGTSGYEQYF. CDR3 in DNA: TGTGCCAGCAGTGCCGGGACTAGCGGGTACGAGCAGTACTTC.

J is TRBJ1-1 and V is TRBV13; no reliable D call. V lost 4 bases, J lost 10 bases, and 10 bases lay in between. The CDR3 is 11 amino acids. CDR1 and CDR2 (germline): PRHDT, FYEKMQ (reference sequence). This CDR3 is CASSYSDGAFF. Written as DNA, the CDR3 is TGTGCCAGCAGCTACTCGGACGGAGCTTTCTTT.

This clonotype was counted many times. The chain employs TRBV28 and TRBJ2-3; 9 bases are a match to TRBD2. The V segment lost 4 bases and the J segment 0 bases; nucleotides outside the gene matches: 5. CDR1 is MDHEN, CDR2 SYDVKM, per germline. The CDR3 extends over 16 amino acids. In DNA, the CDR3 is TGTGCCAGCAGTTATCAGCGGGGGGCTAGCACAGATACGCAGTATTTT. It is translated as CASSYQRGASTDTQYF.

This clonotype was observed a few times. The rearrangement joins TRBV27 to TRBJ2-3; TRBD2 aligns across 12 bases. The CDR3 has 17 residues. The trim removed 1 base at V and 8 bases at J, leaving 10 bases unmatched. Germline CDR1 MNHEY, CDR2 SMNVEV (reference sequence). The CDR3 protein is CASSLYLAGGQTGTQYF. DNA for the CDR3: TGTGCCAGCAGTTTATATCTAGCGGGAGGGCAAACGGGTACGCAGTATTTT.

The chain links TRBV3-1 to TRBJ2-3; D is possibly TRBD1 (5 bases). CDR1 and CDR2 (germline): LGHDT, YNNKEL (reference sequence). The CDR3 consists of 17 residues. Trimming stripped 4 bases from V and 0 bases from J, with 17 bases between. CDR3 sequence: CASSPWTSRTSTDTQYF. DNA of the CDR3: TGTGCCAGCAGCCCCTGGACATCTCGAACTAGCACAGATACGCAGTATTTT.

Worth noting for this clonotype: With a much larger clone just one base away, this may be a read error. The V and J genes are TRBV4-1 and TRBJ1-1, with D perhaps matching TRBD1 (5 bases). Germline V lookup: CDR1 MGHRA, CDR2 YSYEKL. CDR3 length: 16 amino acids. The CDR3 here is CASSQEFSGGYTEASF. CDR3 nucleotides: TGCGCCAGCAGCCAAGAGTTCAGTGGGGGGTACACTGAAGCTTCCTTT.

With respect to this clonotype: A much larger clone sits a single nucleotide away, making a read error possible. The chain combines TRBV27 with TRBJ1-1; D is possibly TRBD1 (5 bases). The germline V and J ends were trimmed by 5 bases and 7 bases, with 14 bases remaining between them. This CDR3 region has 13 residues. Germline values: CDR1 MNHEY, CDR2 SMNVEV (reference sequence). CDR3 DNA sequence: TGTGCCAGCAGTGTCACAGGCGCCGGTGAAGCTTTCTTT. Translation: CASSVTGAGEAFF.

This clonotype occurred a few times. The genes are TRBV19 and TRBJ2-2; D call uncertain. Germline V CDR1 and CDR2: LNHDA, SQIVND (reference sequence). The CDR3 has 14 residues. V lost 7 bases to trimming and J lost 1 base, with 10 bases between them. CDR3 sequence (DNA): TGTGCCAGTACAGGCAGAGAGAACACCGGGGAGCTGTTTTTT. It yields the protein CASTGRENTGELFF.

At least ten counts were recorded for this clonotype. The chain recombines TRBV28 with TRBJ2-5, with 10 nucleotides matching TRBD1. In germline, CDR1 is MDHEN, CDR2 SYDVKM. V lost 6 bases, J lost 5 bases, and 3 bases stayed unmatched. The CDR3 has 13 amino acids. CDR3 DNA: TGTGCCAGCAGGGACAGGGGGGAGGAGACCCAGTACTTC. Amino acid sequence: CASRDRGEETQYF.

This clonotype has a handful of counts. A much larger clone lies a single base off, so this may be a read error. The rearrangement links TRBV29-1 to TRBJ2-7; tentatively, D is TRBD2 (6 bases). The CDR3 has 13 residues. Germline V gene sequence: CDR1 SQVTM, CDR2 ANQGSEA. The CDR3 reads CGTTGGASGEQYF. In DNA form, the CDR3 reads TGCGGCACCACCGGGGGAGCCTCGGGCGAGCAGTACTTC.

This clonotype was counted at least ten times. The rearrangement uses TRBV30 and TRBJ2-7; D remains ambiguous. The V end was cut by 4 bases, the J end by 5 bases, with 18 bases between. From germline, CDR1 is GTSNPN and CDR2 SVGIG (reference sequence). This CDR3 spans 14 amino acids. CDR3 bases: TGTGCCTGGACCCTGGGCAGCCCCTGGCACGAGCAGTACTTC. Translated, it gives CAWTLGSPWHEQYF.

Concerning this clonotype: The junction differs from germline at one of its ends, possibly a read error. The rearrangement links TRBV14 to TRBJ2-1; D is perhaps TRBD2 (5 bases). In germline, CDR1 is SGHDN, CDR2 FVKESK. The CDR3 sequence is 14 residues long. CDR3 DNA: TGCGCCAGCAGCCCTGAGGACTGGTACAATAAGCAGTTCTTC. This encodes CASSPEDWYNKQFF.

This clonotype was seen at least ten times. This CDR3 reads CSASFIAGGYEQYF. The CDR3 DNA reads TGCAGTGCTAGTTTTATAGCGGGAGGGTACGAGCAGTACTTC. The V call is TRBV20-1, the J call TRBJ2-7; 11 positions agree with TRBD2. The CDR3 contains 14 residues. J was trimmed by 4 bases and V by 3 bases; bases with no gene match: 5. CDR1 is DFQATT and CDR2 is SNEGSKA in the germline V gene (reference sequence).

DNA for the CDR3: TGTGCCAGCAGCTTAGCCGGAGGTCAGCCCCAGCATTTT. Its protein is CASSLAGGQPQHF. The chain recombines TRBV7-8 with TRBJ1-5; D remains ambiguous. Germline CDR1 is SGHVS and CDR2 is FQNEAQ. This CDR3 has 13 amino acids. V gave up 0 bases and J gave up 6 bases, with 6 bases separating them.

On this clonotype: This may come from a read error, since a much larger clone is one base off. The chain recombines TRBV12-3 or TRBV12-4 with TRBJ2-5; the match to TRBD1 covers 9 bases. This CDR3 is built from 15 residues. The CDR3 protein is CASRKTGGYQETQCF. CDR3 coding DNA: TGTGCCAGCAGGAAGACAGGGGGGTACCAAGAGACCCAGTGCTTC.

In this sample, this clonotype turned up many times. V usage is TRBV7-9 and J usage is TRBJ2-6; a weak D match, TRBD2 (5 bases). The ends were cut back, 1 base at V and 0 bases at J, with 22 bases in the middle. Germline CDR1 is SEHNR and CDR2 is FQNEAQ (reference sequence). The CDR3 totals 21 residues. This chain's CDR3 is CASSLVIGVLETFSGANVLTF. CDR3 nucleotide sequence: TGTGCCAGCAGCTTAGTCATTGGGGTACTAGAGACCTTCTCTGGGGCCAACGTCCTGACTTTC.

There are many counts of this clonotype. This chain joins TRBV7-8 and TRBJ1-3, with D unclear. The CDR3 spans 15 residues. The germline CDR1 and CDR2 sequences are SGHVS and FQNEAQ. With 1 base removed from V and 1 base from J, the gap between germline ends came to 8 bases. The chain's CDR3 is CASSLVWESGNTIYF. CDR3 DNA: TGTGCCAGCAGCTTAGTTTGGGAGTCTGGAAACACCATATATTTT.

This clonotype was detected ten times or more. This chain connects TRBV20-1 to TRBJ2-7, with TRBD2 matching 7 bases. Germline-derived CDR1 and CDR2 are DFQATT and SNEGSKA (reference sequence). This CDR3 is 15 amino acids long. V shed 0 bases, J shed 2 bases, and the junction held 7 bases outside the gene matches. As DNA, the CDR3 is TGCAGTGCTAGAGATCTGGGGCTAGCGGCCTACGAGCAGTACTTC. Translation gives CSARDLGLAAYEQYF.

This clonotype was counted many times. The gene calls are TRBV6-6 and TRBJ1-1; TRBD1 is a possible D gene (6 bases). V lost 7 bases to trimming and J lost 6 bases, with 18 bases between them. Per germline, CDR1 MNHNY and CDR2 SVGAGI (reference sequence). CDR3 length equals 14 residues. The CDR3 coding sequence is TGTGCCAGCATTGATCCTACAGGGTTCGCTGAAGCTTTCTTT. Residues: CASIDPTGFAEAFF.

Comment on this clonotype: This may be a read error, as it is one base from a much larger clone. This chain links TRBV29-1 with TRBJ1-2; the D gene is possibly TRBD1 (5 bases). The CDR3 consists of 15 residues. Germline loops: CDR1 SQVTM, CDR2 ANQGSEA. The V and J ends lost 4 bases and 4 bases respectively, with 19 bases between them. The CDR3 reads CSVGGGQGSAYGYTF. CDR3 DNA: TGCAGCGTTGGTGGCGGGCAGGGAAGCGCCTATGGCTACACCTTC.

This chain links TRBV18 with TRBJ2-2, with TRBD2 matching 10 bases. CDR1 and CDR2 (germline): KGHSH, LQKENI. This CDR3 spans 19 amino acids. V dropped 3 bases and J dropped 6; count of bases not matched to a gene: 16. CDR3 coding DNA: TGTGCCAGCTCACCGTCCCTAGCGGGGGAGATAACGACGGCCGGGGAGCTGTTTTTT. Encoded protein: CASSPSLAGEITTAGELFF.